This passage covers 5 T cell receptor beta chains from one sample sequenced in a study of OX40 agonist ivuxolimab in advanced cancers. The library was prepared using the immunoSEQ multiplex PCR assay. TCRdb limited this immuneACCESS table to in-frame rearrangements with V and J called. A share of clones is missing; checked studies link under half to unresolved V genes, and the rest is unexplained. In all, the sample holds about 65,000 clones, and roughly 89% of those were seen once. 1% to 1.2% of the sample goes to the ten largest clones. The material was CD4+ or CD8+ T cells sorted from blood, obtained in a trial of the OX40 agonist ivuxolimab. The receptors come from an adult with an advanced solid tumor such as melanoma, head and neck, liver or kidney cancer.

The chain carries TRBV6-6 and TRBJ2-2; tentative D call: TRBD1 (5 bases). This CDR3 is 15 amino acids long. CDR1 and CDR2 from the germline V gene are MNHNY and SVGAGI (reference sequence). V was clipped by 3 bases and J by 1 base, with 9 bases between them. The CDR3 bases are TGTGCCAGCAGTTATAGGCAGGGGAACACCGGGGAGCTGTTTTTT. It yields the protein CASSYRQGNTGELFF.

The rearrangement links TRBV5-1 to TRBJ2-1; maybe TRBD2 (6 bases). Germline V lookup: CDR1 SGHRS, CDR2 YFSETQ. V was trimmed by 2 bases and J by 9 bases, leaving 21 bases between them. The CDR3 is made up of 16 amino acids. In DNA, the CDR3 is TGCGCCAGCAGCTTAGCCCCGACTAGTAGGCCCCCTGAGCAGTTCTTC. It is translated as CASSLAPTSRPPEQFF. Using reference TRBV5-1 and TRBJ2-1 for the parts outside the CDR3, the full variable domain is KAGVTQTPRYLIKTRGQQVTLSCSPISGHRSVSWYQQTPGQGLQFLFEYFSETQRNKGNFPGRFSGRQFSNSRSEMNVSTLELGDSALYLCASSLAPTSRPPEQFFGPGTRLTVL.

This clone was seen a single time. CDR3 sequence (DNA): TGTGCCAGCAGTTTAAGACCGGGACAGATCTATGGCTACACCTTC. Translating gives CASSLRPGQIYGYTF. The chain joins TRBV6-5 to TRBJ1-2; 7 bases map to TRBD1. Germline V lookup: CDR1 MNHEY, CDR2 SVGAGI. The CDR3 extends over 15 amino acids. V trimming: 4 bases; J trimming: 4 bases; junction bases outside the gene matches: 9.

The rearrangement joins TRBV6-1 to TRBJ1-1; tentative D call: TRBD1 (6 bases). Trimming shortened V by 7 bases and J by 2 bases, and 14 bases separated the two germline ends. The CDR3 covers 14 residues. Germline CDR1 and CDR2: MNHNS and SASEGT. CDR3 amino acids: CASNIDRQNTEAFF. As DNA, the CDR3 is TGTGCCAGCAATATAGACAGGCAAAACACTGAAGCTTTCTTT.

This clone has just one count. In the same sample, other DNA sequences code for this CDR3. This sequence joins TRBV30 and TRBJ2-3; no reliable D call. Germline assignment: CDR1 GTSNPN and CDR2 SVGIG (reference sequence). CDR3 length: 11 residues. The V gene lost 0 bases and the J gene lost 6 bases, with 4 bases spanning the gap. In DNA, the CDR3 is TGTGCCTGGAGTGTACGGGATACGCAGTATTTT. Its translation is CAWSVRDTQYF.